The entry below gives a single T cell receptor (beta chain) sequence along with its context. Its antigen is undetermined. These data originate in a study of beta chain features in type 1 diabetes. Study-wide results and limits: Healthy donors had naive, central memory and Treg TCRB repertoires that appeared less similar than those seen among patients. Moderate but significant shortening of TCRB CDR3s was recorded in all four CD4+ subsets from Type 1 diabetes patients.

As every portion of the isolated RNA was reverse transcribed, the sequencing read expressed TCRB transcripts. The protocol was immunoSEQ multiplex PCR, while the TCRdb copy is restricted to in-frame clones and leaves out a portion. The sample lists 970,000 or so clones; 15% to 20% were seen once. The CDR3 consists of 14 residues. Trimming cost V 4 bases and J 4 bases; bases outside gene matches: 6. Germline-derived CDR1 and CDR2 are SEHNR and FQNEAQ (reference sequence). This TCR was recovered from a woman aged 18-29 years in good health. The J gene is TRBJ1-1, the V gene TRBV7-9, with 7 bases that match TRBD1. Sequences were obtained from naive CD4+ T cells from blood. CDR3 sequence: CASSSRQGGTEAFF. The CDR3 DNA reads as TGTGCCAGCAGCTCGAGACAGGGCGGCACTGAAGCTTTCTTT.